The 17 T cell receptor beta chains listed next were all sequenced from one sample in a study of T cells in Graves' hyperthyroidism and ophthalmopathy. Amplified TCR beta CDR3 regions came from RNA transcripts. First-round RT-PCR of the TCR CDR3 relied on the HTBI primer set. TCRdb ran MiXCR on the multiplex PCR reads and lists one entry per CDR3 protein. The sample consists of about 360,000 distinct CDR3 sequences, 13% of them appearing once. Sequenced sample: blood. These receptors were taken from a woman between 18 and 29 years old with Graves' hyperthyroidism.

The CDR3: CATSDSGGPGNTIYF. The DNA of the CDR3 is TGTGCCACCAGTGATTCAGGGGGACCTGGAAACACCATATATTTT. V gene TRBV24-1 combines with J gene TRBJ1-3, with 7 bases aligning to TRBD1. The J segment lost 2 bases and the V segment lost 2 bases, leaving 2 bases of the junction unmatched. In germline, CDR1 is KGHDR, CDR2 SFDVKD. The CDR3 has 15 residues.

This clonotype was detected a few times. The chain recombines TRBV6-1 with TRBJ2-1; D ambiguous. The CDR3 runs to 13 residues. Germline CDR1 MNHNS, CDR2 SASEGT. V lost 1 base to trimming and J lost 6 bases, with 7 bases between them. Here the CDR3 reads CASSEGSTNEQFF. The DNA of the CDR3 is TGTGCCAGCAGTGAAGGGAGTACCAATGAGCAGTTCTTC.

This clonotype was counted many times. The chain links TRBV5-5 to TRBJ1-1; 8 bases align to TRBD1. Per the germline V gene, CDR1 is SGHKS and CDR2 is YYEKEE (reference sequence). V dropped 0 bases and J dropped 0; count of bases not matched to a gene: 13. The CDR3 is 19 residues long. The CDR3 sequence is CASSLGGQVSNLMNTEAFF. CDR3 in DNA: TGTGCCAGCAGCTTGGGGGGACAGGTCTCCAACCTCATGAACACTGAAGCTTTCTTT.

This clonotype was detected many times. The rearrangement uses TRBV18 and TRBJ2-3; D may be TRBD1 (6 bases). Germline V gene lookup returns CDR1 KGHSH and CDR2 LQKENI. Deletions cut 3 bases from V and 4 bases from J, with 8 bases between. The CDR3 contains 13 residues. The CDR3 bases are TGTGCCAGCTCACCGGGGGCGCCAGATACGCAGTATTTT. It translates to CASSPGAPDTQYF.

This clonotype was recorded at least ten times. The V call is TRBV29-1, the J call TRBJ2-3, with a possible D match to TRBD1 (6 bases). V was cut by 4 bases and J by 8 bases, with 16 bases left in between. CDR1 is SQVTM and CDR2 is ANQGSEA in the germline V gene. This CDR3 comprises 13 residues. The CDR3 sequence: CSVGVAQGGTQYF. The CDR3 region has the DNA TGCAGCGTTGGGGTAGCCCAAGGGGGTACGCAGTATTTT.

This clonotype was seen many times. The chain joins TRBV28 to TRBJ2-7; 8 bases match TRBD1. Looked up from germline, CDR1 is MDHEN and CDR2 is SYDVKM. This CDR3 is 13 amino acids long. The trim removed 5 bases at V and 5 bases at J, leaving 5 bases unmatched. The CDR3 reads CASSGQGTHEQYF. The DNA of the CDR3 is TGTGCCAGCAGTGGACAGGGTACCCACGAGCAGTACTTC.

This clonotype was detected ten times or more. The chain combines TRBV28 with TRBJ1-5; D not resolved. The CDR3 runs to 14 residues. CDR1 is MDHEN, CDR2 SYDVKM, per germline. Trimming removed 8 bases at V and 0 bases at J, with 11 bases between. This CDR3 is CASLPGYSNQPQHF. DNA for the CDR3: TGTGCCAGCCTCCCAGGATATAGCAATCAGCCCCAGCATTTT.

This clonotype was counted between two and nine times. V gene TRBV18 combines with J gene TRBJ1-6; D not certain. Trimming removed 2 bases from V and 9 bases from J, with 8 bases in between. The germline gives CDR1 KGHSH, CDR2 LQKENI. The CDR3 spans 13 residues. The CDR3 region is CASSPGVGSPLHF. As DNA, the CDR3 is TGTGCCAGCTCACCAGGGGTGGGTTCACCCCTCCACTTT.

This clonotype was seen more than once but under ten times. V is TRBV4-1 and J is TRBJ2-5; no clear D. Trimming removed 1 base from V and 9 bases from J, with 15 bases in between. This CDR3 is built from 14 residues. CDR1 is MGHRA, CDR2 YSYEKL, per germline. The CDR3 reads CASSQVTGSPAQYF. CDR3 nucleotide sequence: TGCGCCAGCAGCCAAGTGACGGGTTCCCCTGCCCAGTACTTC.

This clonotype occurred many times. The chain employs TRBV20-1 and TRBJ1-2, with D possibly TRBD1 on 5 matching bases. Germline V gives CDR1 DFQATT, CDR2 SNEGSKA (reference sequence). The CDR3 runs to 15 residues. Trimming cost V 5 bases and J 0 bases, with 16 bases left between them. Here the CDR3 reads CSAALDILPNYGYTF. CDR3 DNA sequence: TGCAGTGCTGCCCTGGACATTCTCCCTAACTATGGCTACACCTTC.

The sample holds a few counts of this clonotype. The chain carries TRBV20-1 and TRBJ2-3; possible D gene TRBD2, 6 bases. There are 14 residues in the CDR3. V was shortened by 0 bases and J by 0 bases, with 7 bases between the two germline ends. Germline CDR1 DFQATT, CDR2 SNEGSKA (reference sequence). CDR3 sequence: CSAREGTSTDTQYF. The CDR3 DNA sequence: TGCAGTGCTAGAGAGGGGACTAGCACAGATACGCAGTATTTT.

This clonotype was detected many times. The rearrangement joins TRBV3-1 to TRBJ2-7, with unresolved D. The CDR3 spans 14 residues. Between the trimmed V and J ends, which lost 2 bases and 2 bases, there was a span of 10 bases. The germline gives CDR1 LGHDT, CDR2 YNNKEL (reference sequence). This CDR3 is CASSQLGTAYEQYF. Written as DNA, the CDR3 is TGTGCCAGCAGCCAACTTGGTACAGCCTACGAGCAGTACTTC.

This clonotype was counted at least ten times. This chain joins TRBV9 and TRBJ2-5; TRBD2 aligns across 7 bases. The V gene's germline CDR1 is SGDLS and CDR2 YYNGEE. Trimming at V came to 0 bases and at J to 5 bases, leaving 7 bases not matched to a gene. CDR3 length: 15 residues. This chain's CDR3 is CASSVGWGGIETQYF. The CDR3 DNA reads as TGTGCCAGCAGCGTAGGCTGGGGGGGTATCGAGACCCAGTACTTC.

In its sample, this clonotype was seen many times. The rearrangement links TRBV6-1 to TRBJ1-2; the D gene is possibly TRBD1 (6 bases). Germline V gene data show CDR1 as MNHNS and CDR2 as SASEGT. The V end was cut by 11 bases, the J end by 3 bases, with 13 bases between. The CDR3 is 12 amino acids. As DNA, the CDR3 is TGTGCCCACAGCAGGGGATACTATGGCTACACCTTC. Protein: CAHSRGYYGYTF.

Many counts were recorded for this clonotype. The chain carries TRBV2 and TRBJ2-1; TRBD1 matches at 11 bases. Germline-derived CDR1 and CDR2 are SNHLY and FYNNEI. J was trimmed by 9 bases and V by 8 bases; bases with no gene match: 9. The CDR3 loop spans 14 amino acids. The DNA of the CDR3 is TGTGCCAGCCGGGGGACAGGGGGGCTCACTGAGCAGTTCTTC. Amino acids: CASRGTGGLTEQFF.

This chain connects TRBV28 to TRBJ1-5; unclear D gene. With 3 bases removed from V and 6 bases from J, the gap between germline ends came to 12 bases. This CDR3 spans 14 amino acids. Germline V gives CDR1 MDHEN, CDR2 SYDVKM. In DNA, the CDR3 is TGTGCCAGCAGTTTGGGTTTAAAGACTCAGCCCCAGCATTTT. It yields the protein CASSLGLKTQPQHF.

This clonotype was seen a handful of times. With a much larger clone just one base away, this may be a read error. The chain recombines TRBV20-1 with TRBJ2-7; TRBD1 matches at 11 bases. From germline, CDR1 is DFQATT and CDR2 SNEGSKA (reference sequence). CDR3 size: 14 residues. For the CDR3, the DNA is TGCAGTGCTCTCCGGGACAGGGGGACCTACGAGCAGTGCTTC. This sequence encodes CSALRDRGTYEQCF.